The T cell receptor (beta chain) described here comes from a study of control samples from healthy donors and cancer patients. Produced via immunoSEQ multiplex PCR; TCRdb's table is partial and in-frame only. This sample has roughly 130,000 clones, with about 95% found just once. The CDR3 consists of 17 residues. V gave up 1 base and J gave up 0 bases, with 13 bases separating them. Germline lookup yields CDR1 LGHNA and CDR2 YNFKEQ. The sequencing input was blood. The chain joins TRBV4-2 to TRBJ2-4, with D uncertain. The receptor's source is a man younger than 45 in good health. The CDR3 protein is CASSQVWGGLAKNIQYF. The CDR3 DNA follows: TGTGCCAGCAGCCAAGTATGGGGTGGTCTAGCCAAAAACATTCAGTACTTC.